This T cell receptor (beta chain) derives from a study of cytotoxic CD8 clonotypes in ibrutinib-treated CLL. Study as a whole: Following treatment for a median roughly 11 months, range 6 to 36, response samples were then taken. Samples showed on average about 250,000 productive templates and about 94,000 productive rearrangements. Points from the study as a whole: T-cell clonality at baseline went above that of age-matched healthy donors and rose and fell with circulating CD8+ T-cell counts.

A remark on this clone: What it recognizes is unknown.

V lost 1 base, J lost 3 bases, and 12 bases lay in between. The CDR3 has 15 amino acids. In germline, CDR1 is SGHRS, CDR2 YFSETQ. Libraries were prepared by immunoSEQ multiplex PCR; TCRdb keeps only in-frame clonotypes and omits some of them. This sample has about 5,500 clones, with around two thirds found just once. V usage is TRBV5-1 and J usage is TRBJ2-3; D is perhaps TRBD1 (6 bases). Specimen: PBMCs, collected before ibrutinib treatment. This sequence originates from a human donor with chronic lymphocytic leukemia. The CDR3 sequence is CASSLRTDGTDTQYF. CDR3 sequence (DNA): TGCGCCAGCAGCTTGAGGACAGATGGGACAGATACGCAGTATTTT. The full variable domain, with the rest looked up from reference TRBV5-1 and TRBJ2-3, is KAGVTQTPRYLIKTRGQQVTLSCSPISGHRSVSWYQQTPGQGLQFLFEYFSETQRNKGNFPGRFSGRQFSNSRSEMNVSTLELGDSALYLCASSLRTDGTDTQYFGPGTRLTVL.